This entry features one TCR beta chain sequence. Its antigen is undetermined. Repertoires were generated with immunoSEQ multiplex PCR, while TCRdb's copy carries only in-frame clones and drops some. Found here are about 71,000 clones, around 87% of them singletons; the top ten hold about 1%. This record belongs to a study of OX40 agonist ivuxolimab in advanced cancers. Whole-study findings and limits: Among T cells, CD8+ cells averaged more expanded clones than CD4+ cells.

Sequencing was performed on CD4+ or CD8+ T cells sorted from blood, taken in a trial of the OX40 agonist ivuxolimab. This clonotype originated in an adult with an advanced solid tumor such as melanoma, head and neck, liver or kidney cancer.

In DNA form, the CDR3 reads TGCGCCAGCAGCCAAGGAGGGACAGGGATCTCTGGGGCCAACGTCCTGACTTTC. Its protein is CASSQGGTGISGANVLTF. This sequence joins TRBV4-3 and TRBJ2-6; 9 nucleotides align to TRBD1. Trimming cost V 1 base and J 0 bases; bases outside gene matches: 4. The CDR3 sequence is 18 residues long. Germline values: CDR1 LGHNA, CDR2 YSLEER.